Listed below are T cell receptor beta chains from one sample, sequenced in a study of blood T cell repertoires in COVID-19. Some clones are missing from TCRdb's copy, which holds only in-frame ones; the method was immunoSEQ multiplex PCR. The data contain about 91,000 clones, almost 90% of them singletons. Sample: peripheral blood. The receptors here all came from a woman aged 70-85 years with acute or convalescent COVID-19. Both conserved end residues are part of each CDR3.

TRBV5-1,CASSLEAQASFVSGANVLTF
TRBV19,CASSRTGWEYYEQYF
TRBV18,CASSPPRLSNPEQFF
TRBV7-2,CASSPPGGLGGYTF
TRBV2,CASSEGSNSPLHF
TRBV5-6,CASSAIGTGGKEQYF
TRBV3-1/TRBV3-2,CASSQDWRTSDSRYNEQFF
TRBV30,CAWSLWQGTYGYTF
TRBV28,CASSLRVSSYNEQFF
TRBV4-1,CASSPTGGVETQYF
TRBV29-1,CSVERLGQAEKLFF
TRBV19,CASTPGSYSNQPQHF
TRBV5-6,CASSLWGLFSYEQYF
TRBV6-9,CASNSLVNEQFF
TRBV7-3,CASSPQGGEVQETQYF
TRBV7-9,CASSFPELAGWSTQYF
TRBV2,CASSYTGLRAANTGELFF
TRBV7-8,CASSSHTRDSSYNEQFF
TRBV11-2,CASSISAQGASSYEQYF
TRBV11-2,CASSFLLNLAGGPGETQYF
TRBV6-1,CASSELAVGSYNEQFF
TRBV2,CASSAPRGLSSEETQYF
TRBV5-1,CASSLTGLSNQPQHF
TRBV7-9,CASSPGGGVQPQHF
TRBV4-1,CASSHARDRGDSGNTIYF